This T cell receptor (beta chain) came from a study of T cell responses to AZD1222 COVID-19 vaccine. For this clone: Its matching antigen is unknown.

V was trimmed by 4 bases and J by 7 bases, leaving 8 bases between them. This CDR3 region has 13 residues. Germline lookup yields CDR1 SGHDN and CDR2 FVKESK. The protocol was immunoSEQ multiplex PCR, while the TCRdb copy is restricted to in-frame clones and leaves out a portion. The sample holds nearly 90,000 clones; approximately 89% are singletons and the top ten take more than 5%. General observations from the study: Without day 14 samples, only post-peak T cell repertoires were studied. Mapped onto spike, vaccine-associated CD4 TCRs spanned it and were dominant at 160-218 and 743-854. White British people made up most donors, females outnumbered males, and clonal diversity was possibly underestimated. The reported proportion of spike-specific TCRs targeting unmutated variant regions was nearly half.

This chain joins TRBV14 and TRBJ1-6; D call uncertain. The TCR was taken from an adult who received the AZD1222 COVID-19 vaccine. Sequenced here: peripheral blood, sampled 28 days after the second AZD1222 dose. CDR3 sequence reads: CASSRVFNSPLHF. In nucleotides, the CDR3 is TGTGCCAGCAGCCGGGTTTTCAATTCACCCCTCCACTTT.